Presented here are 31 T cell receptor beta chains from one specimen sequenced in a study of glioma-infiltrating T cells. The iRepertoire nested amplicon-rescue multiplex PCR amplified TCR alpha and beta CDR3s from RNA. TCRdb ran MiXCR on the multiplex PCR reads and lists one entry per CDR3 protein. The data show under 200,000 distinct CDR3 sequences, around 40% seen once. The sequenced material came from glioma tissue, nonneoplastic brain tissue, or PBMCs (not recorded which). Receptors originate from a human donor with low-grade glioma or glioblastoma, undergoing nonglioma brain surgery, or in good health (not recorded which).

On this clonotype itself: A much larger clone differs by one base, so this may be a read error. The gene calls are TRBV7-2 and TRBJ2-3; 11 positions agree with TRBD2. The CDR3 is 15 amino acids. Germline assignment: CDR1 SGHTA and CDR2 FQGNSA. CDR3 sequence reads: CASSSGTSGTDTKYF. As DNA, the CDR3 is TGTGCCAGCAGTTCCGGGACTAGCGGCACAGATACGAAGTATTTT.

V gene TRBV9 combines with J gene TRBJ2-5; D may be TRBD2 (6 bases). Trimming stripped 1 base from V and 7 bases from J, with 11 bases between. The CDR3 is 13 amino acids. The germline V gene encodes CDR1 SGDLS and CDR2 YYNGEE. CDR3 DNA sequence: TGTGCCAGCAGCGTAAGGCAGGGAGGGACCCAGTACTTC. It translates to CASSVRQGGTQYF.

Details on this clonotype: The junction departs from the called germline gene at one end, perhaps through a read error. V is TRBV10-3 and J is TRBJ2-3; TRBD2 might be the D (5 bases). Germline V gives CDR1 ENHRY, CDR2 SYGVKD. The CDR3 is 11 residues long. CDR3: CAIRIGDTKYF. CDR3 coding DNA: TGTGCCATCAGGATCGGGGATACGAAGTATTTT.

This clonotype has ten or more counts. This chain links TRBV28 with TRBJ2-4; TRBD1 matches 10 bases. V was clipped by 5 bases and J by 7 bases; unmatched bases: 11. Germline V CDR1 and CDR2: MDHEN, SYDVKM. The length of the CDR3 is 16 residues. This chain's CDR3 is CASSPSDRGRRNIQYF. Written as DNA, the CDR3 is TGTGCCAGCAGTCCTTCTGACAGGGGGCGTAGGAACATTCAGTACTTC.

This clonotype is deemed medium-sized. The chain links TRBV6-1 to TRBJ2-1; D ambiguous. V gave up 8 bases and J gave up 9 bases, with 17 bases separating them. Germline CDR1 MNHNS, CDR2 SASEGT. This CDR3 has 13 amino acids. The CDR3 DNA is TGTGCCAGCTTGGTTGGTCCCAGGAGTGAGCAGTTCTTC. Its translation is CASLVGPRSEQFF.

This clonotype was seen a handful of times. V and J are TRBV5-4 and TRBJ2-3, with a possible D match to TRBD2 (6 bases). Germline V lookup: CDR1 SGHNT, CDR2 YYREEE (reference sequence). V lost 0 bases and J 2 bases, leaving 10 bases between the germline ends. This CDR3 has 15 residues. The CDR3 here is CASSLDSGFTDTQYF. The CDR3 nucleotides read TGTGCCAGCAGCTTGGATAGCGGATTCACAGATACGCAGTATTTT.

Note on this clonotype: This clone may be a read error of a much larger clone one base away. The gene calls are TRBV20-1 and TRBJ2-1, with 7 nucleotides matching TRBD2. Trimming took 2 bases from V and 5 from J; bases not matched to a gene: 12. CDR3 length: 16 residues. Looked up from germline, CDR1 is DFQATT and CDR2 is SNEGSKA (reference sequence). In nucleotides, the CDR3 is TGCAGTGCTAGACCCTTGGCTGGCCGGGAGGACAATGAGCAGTTCTTC. As protein: CSARPLAGREDNEQFF.

As for this clonotype: A read error may produce the germline difference seen at one junction end. The V and J genes are TRBV2 and TRBJ2-7, with D hard to call. Germline V gene data show CDR1 as SNHLY and CDR2 as FYNNEI. The CDR3 is made up of 10 amino acids. CDR3 bases: TGTGCCAGCGGAGCTTACGAGCGGTACTTC. Translating gives CASGAYERYF.

Many counts were recorded for this clonotype. The chain carries TRBV6-1 and TRBJ2-1; TRBD2 matches 7 bases. Per the germline V gene, CDR1 is MNHNS and CDR2 is SASEGT. V was clipped by 6 bases and J by 4 bases; unmatched bases: 9. This CDR3 is built from 15 residues. Written as DNA, the CDR3 is TGTGCCAGCAGCCGAGGCCCAGCGGGGTACAATGAGCAGTTCTTC. Amino acid sequence: CASSRGPAGYNEQFF.

The rearrangement joins TRBV5-1 to TRBJ1-1; 7 bases map to TRBD1. The V and J ends lost 1 base and 6 bases, in that order; junction bases with no gene match: 6. CDR1 and CDR2 (germline): SGHRS, YFSETQ. The CDR3 totals 14 residues. DNA of the CDR3: TGCGCCAGCAGCTTGACGACAGGGACCCCTGAAGCTTTCTTT. It encodes CASSLTTGTPEAFF.

This clonotype was picked up many times. CDR3 amino acids: CSAYKSGRGEQFF. The CDR3, as DNA: TGCAGTGCTTATAAGAGCGGGAGGGGGGAGCAGTTCTTC. The chain recombines TRBV20-1 with TRBJ2-1, with 10 bases aligning to TRBD2. This CDR3 region has 13 residues. The germline gives CDR1 DFQATT, CDR2 SNEGSKA (reference sequence). With 5 bases clipped from V and 10 bases from J, the junction kept 8 bases outside the gene matches.

Ten or more counts support this clonotype. The CDR3 reads CASSFSAPRNTEAFF. The CDR3 DNA is TGTGCCAGCAGTTTCTCCGCACCGCGGAACACTGAAGCTTTCTTT. The chain carries TRBV28 and TRBJ1-1; no definite D call. CDR3 length: 15 residues. Trimming removed 3 bases from V and 1 base from J, with 12 bases in between. Germline V gene sequence: CDR1 MDHEN, CDR2 SYDVKM. The full variable domain, completed using reference TRBV28 and TRBJ1-1, is DVKVTQSSRYLVKRTGEKVFLECVQDMDHENMFWYRQDPGLGLRLIYFSYDVKMKEKGDIPEGYSVSREKKERFSLILESASTNQTSMYLCASSFSAPRNTEAFFGQGTRLTVV.

This clonotype was seen repeatedly, ten times or more. V and J are TRBV19 and TRBJ1-5; D call uncertain. V gave up 5 bases and J gave up 0 bases, with 11 bases separating them. Germline assignment: CDR1 LNHDA and CDR2 SQIVND (reference sequence). The CDR3 totals 15 residues. In nucleotides, the CDR3 is TGTGCCAGTAGTCCAGATGGGGATAGCAATCAGCCCCAGCATTTT. Protein sequence: CASSPDGDSNQPQHF.

The rearrangement joins TRBV2 to TRBJ2-1; D is unresolved. V was pared by 7 bases and J by 7 bases, with 17 bases between. Germline loops: CDR1 SNHLY, CDR2 FYNNEI. The CDR3 contains 14 residues. The CDR3 DNA reads TGTGCCAGCAAATCTAGACCGTTGGGGAATGAGCAGTTCTTC. It specifies CASKSRPLGNEQFF.

This clonotype was seen more than once but under ten times. The chain joins TRBV5-4 to TRBJ1-2; unclear D gene. V was clipped by 6 bases and J by 2 bases, with 20 bases between them. The germline V gene has CDR1 SGHNT and CDR2 YYREEE (reference sequence). The CDR3 contains 16 residues. CDR3 sequence: CASTVYYPKRNYGYTF. Here the CDR3 DNA reads TGTGCCAGCACGGTCTATTACCCGAAAAGGAACTATGGCTACACCTTC. Full variable domain (outside the CDR3, taken from reference TRBV5-4 and TRBJ1-2): ETGVTQSPTHLIKTRGQQVTLRCSSQSGHNTVSWYQQALGQGPQFIFQYYREEENGRGNFPPRFSGLQFPNYSSELNVNALELDDSALYLCASTVYYPKRNYGYTFGSGTRLTVV.

This chain links TRBV6-1 with TRBJ2-3; TRBD2 agrees at 7 bases. Per germline, CDR1 MNHNS and CDR2 SASEGT. This CDR3 has 11 residues. DNA of the CDR3: TGTGTTAGCATGCGGGGGGATACGCAGTATTTT. Translating gives CVSMRGDTQYF.

This chain links TRBV19 with TRBJ2-1, with TRBD2 as a possible D gene (5 bases). Per germline, CDR1 LNHDA and CDR2 SQIVND (reference sequence). This CDR3 has 12 amino acids. V lost 4 bases and J 6 bases, leaving 7 bases between the germline ends. CDR3 in DNA: TGTGCCAGTAGTACTAGCAGCAATGAGCAGTTCTTC. It translates to CASSTSSNEQFF.

The V and J genes are TRBV7-9 and TRBJ2-1, with D possibly matching TRBD2 (5 bases). Trimming left V 5 bases short and J 9 bases short, with 14 bases between. Germline CDR1 is SEHNR and CDR2 is FQNEAQ (reference sequence). The CDR3 runs 13 residues. The CDR3, as DNA: TGTGCCAGCAGCCGACGAAGGGAGACTGAGCAGTTCTTC. Its protein product is CASSRRRETEQFF.

This clonotype was recorded at least ten times. This chain links TRBV6-2 or TRBV6-3 with TRBJ2-3; no clear D gene. The length of the CDR3 is 14 residues. Germline V gives CDR1 MNHEY, CDR2 SVGEGT. V lost 3 bases to trimming and J lost 6 bases, with 13 bases between them. The CDR3 loop is CASSYMPLGDTQYF. The CDR3, as DNA: TGTGCCAGCAGTTATATGCCCCTCGGGGATACGCAGTATTTT.

This clonotype showed up many times. The rearrangement links TRBV12-3 or TRBV12-4 to TRBJ2-3, with D perhaps TRBD1 or TRBD2 (5 bases each). V was shortened by 4 bases and J by 5 bases, with 13 bases between the two germline ends. This CDR3 is 14 amino acids long. CDR3 protein: CASSSPERGDTQYF. CDR3 sequence (DNA): TGTGCCAGCAGTTCTCCCGAGAGGGGAGATACGCAGTATTTT.

The V and J genes are TRBV19 and TRBJ2-3; TRBD1 might be the D (6 bases). This CDR3 spans 12 amino acids. Trimming shortened V by 8 bases and J by 2 bases, and 8 bases separated the two germline ends. Per germline, CDR1 LNHDA and CDR2 SQIVND (reference sequence). CDR3 bases: TGTGCCAGTGGGACATACACAGATACGCAGTATTTT. It is translated as CASGTYTDTQYF.

This clonotype showed up many times. This sequence joins TRBV7-7 and TRBJ2-2; D gene ambiguous. The CDR3 covers 15 residues. CDR1 SSHAT and CDR2 FNYEAQ come from the germline V gene (reference sequence). The V end was cut by 0 bases, the J end by 1 base, with 6 bases between. CDR3 loop: CASSLATRNTGELFF. The CDR3 DNA reads as TGTGCCAGCAGCTTAGCGACCCGGAACACCGGGGAGCTGTTTTTT.

This chain joins TRBV20-1 and TRBJ2-4; the match to TRBD2 covers 10 bases. V was clipped by 0 bases and J by 0 bases; unmatched bases: 11. This CDR3 has 19 residues. Germline V gives CDR1 DFQATT, CDR2 SNEGSKA (reference sequence). This CDR3 reads CSARDLAGVSELAKNIQYF. The CDR3 nucleotides are TGCAGTGCTAGAGATCTAGCGGGAGTTAGTGAATTAGCCAAAAACATTCAGTACTTC.

The rearrangement links TRBV6-1 to TRBJ1-3; D remains ambiguous. The CDR3 loop spans 13 amino acids. Germline values: CDR1 MNHNS, CDR2 SASEGT. The germline V and J ends were trimmed by 8 bases and 9 bases, with 17 bases remaining between them. The CDR3 here is CASEHGMLSTIYF. The CDR3, as DNA: TGTGCCAGCGAACATGGAATGTTGAGCACCATATATTTT.

Turning to this clonotype: This could be a read error, since a much larger clone is one nucleotide away. The chain recombines TRBV20-1 with TRBJ2-7, with a possible D match to TRBD2 (6 bases). The CDR3 consists of 14 residues. Germline V gene lookup returns CDR1 DFQATT and CDR2 SNEGSKA (reference sequence). Deletions cut 8 bases from V and 2 bases from J, with 19 bases between. The CDR3 reads CSSPRERVPYEQYF. The CDR3 nucleotides are TGCAGTTCTCCTCGGGAGAGGGTTCCCTACGAGCAGTACTTC.

Many counts were recorded for this clonotype. The chain recombines TRBV28 with TRBJ1-1, with D tentatively TRBD1 (6 bases). CDR3 length: 14 residues. V lost 2 bases, J lost 5 bases, and 12 bases lay in between. Germline V CDR1 and CDR2: MDHEN, SYDVKM. CDR3 residues: CASSLTGLRTEAFF. The CDR3 nucleotides are TGTGCCAGCAGTTTAACAGGGCTTCGAACTGAAGCTTTCTTT.

This clonotype showed up many times. The chain links TRBV28 to TRBJ2-2, with D unresolved. Germline V gene lookup returns CDR1 MDHEN and CDR2 SYDVKM. V was trimmed by 4 bases and J by 1 base, leaving 4 bases between them. The CDR3 is made up of 13 amino acids. The CDR3 loop is CASSSGNTGELFF. The CDR3 region has the DNA TGTGCCAGCAGTTCAGGGAACACCGGGGAGCTGTTTTTT.

This clonotype was seen many times. CDR3 DNA sequence: TGTGCCAGCAGTTTCGACAGGGGGACTGAAGCTTTCTTT. It is translated as CASSFDRGTEAFF. The chain combines TRBV12-3 or TRBV12-4 with TRBJ1-1; 9 nucleotides align to TRBD1. There are 13 residues in the CDR3. V trimming: 3 bases; J trimming: 5 bases; junction bases outside the gene matches: 1.

This clonotype was seen ten or more times. The rearrangement links TRBV7-2 to TRBJ2-3, with D unclear. The CDR3 loop spans 13 amino acids. V was trimmed by 1 base and J by 2 bases, leaving 4 bases between them. The germline CDR1 and CDR2 sequences are SGHTA and FQGNSA. This CDR3 is CASSLGDTDTQYF. The CDR3 nucleotides read TGTGCCAGCAGCTTAGGGGACACAGATACGCAGTATTTT.

This clonotype was picked up many times. V usage is TRBV4-1 and J usage is TRBJ2-1; possible D gene TRBD1, 5 bases. Germline V gene sequence: CDR1 MGHRA, CDR2 YSYEKL. This CDR3 has 13 amino acids. V was trimmed by 5 bases and J by 7 bases, leaving 12 bases between them. CDR3 sequence reads: CASSVIRGNEQFF. In DNA, the CDR3 is TGCGCCAGCAGCGTAATAAGGGGTAATGAGCAGTTCTTC.

This clonotype was picked up a small number of times. The chain couples TRBV18 to TRBJ1-5, with D possibly being TRBD1 (6 bases). Germline CDR1 is KGHSH and CDR2 is LQKENI. Trimming left V 6 bases short and J 9 bases short, with 24 bases between. The CDR3 spans 16 residues. The DNA for the CDR3 is TGTGCCAGCTCGCTAAGGGGGGGACGCCCAGACTCGCCCCAGCATTTT. This encodes CASSLRGGRPDSPQHF.